The 6 T cell receptor beta chains presented below share a single source sample, sequenced in a study of identifying expanded T cells in peripheral blood. The table came from immunoSEQ multiplex PCR; TCRdb's copy has only in-frame clones and leaves some out. The sample includes about 85,000 clones, roughly 90% of them seen just once. The sample consisted of blood. These receptors all come from a person aged 18 to 75 in good health.

This clone has a handful of counts. The V gene is TRBV7-2, the J gene TRBJ1-2, with 7 positions matching TRBD1. Germline V gives CDR1 SGHTA, CDR2 FQGNSA. V shed 4 bases and J 6 bases; nucleotides not matched to a gene: 8. CDR3 length: 14 amino acids. CDR3 sequence (DNA): TGTGCCAGCAGCTACCCAGGGGGGAAGGATGGCTACACCTTC. Protein product: CASSYPGGKDGYTF.

CDR3 nucleotide sequence: TGTGCCACTCAGGGACGGGAGGGCACTGAAGCTTTCTTT. Translating it yields CATQGREGTEAFF. The chain couples TRBV2 to TRBJ1-1, with a tentative D call TRBD1 (5 bases). V was clipped by 10 bases and J by 4 bases, with 16 bases between them. Germline loops: CDR1 SNHLY, CDR2 FYNNEI. This CDR3 region has 13 residues.

CDR3 coding DNA: TGTGCCAGCAGTGAGGGGACAGGGAATGTTAAGGCCGGAAACACCATATATTTT. It encodes CASSEGTGNVKAGNTIYF. The V and J genes are TRBV25-1 and TRBJ1-3; 9 bases are a match to TRBD1. The CDR3 runs 18 residues. Per germline, CDR1 MGHDK and CDR2 SYGVNS. Trimming removed 3 bases from V and 4 bases from J; junction bases left unmatched: 13.

The V call is TRBV19, the J call TRBJ2-5; 9 bases line up with TRBD2. J was trimmed by 5 bases and V by 3 bases; bases with no gene match: 7. CDR3 size: 15 residues. Germline V CDR1 and CDR2: LNHDA, SQIVND (reference sequence). CDR3 DNA: TGTGCCAGTAGTATCCGGCGGGGGGGCCCCGAGACCCAGTACTTC. As protein: CASSIRRGGPETQYF.

The rearrangement links TRBV28 to TRBJ2-7; TRBD1 matches 7 bases. Per germline, CDR1 MDHEN and CDR2 SYDVKM. Trimming at V came to 3 bases and at J to 0 bases, leaving 8 bases not matched to a gene. This CDR3 comprises 16 residues. The CDR3: CASSFATGVTSYEQYF. The CDR3 DNA reads as TGTGCCAGCAGTTTCGCCACAGGGGTGACCTCCTACGAGCAGTACTTC.

This sequence joins TRBV6-5 and TRBJ2-7, with D possibly being TRBD1 (7 bases). Trimming shortened V by 6 bases and J by 6 bases, and 15 bases separated the two germline ends. The CDR3 covers 13 residues. Germline values: CDR1 MNHEY, CDR2 SVGAGI. The CDR3 sequence: CASREGQFIEQYF. The CDR3, as DNA: TGTGCCAGCAGGGAGGGACAGTTCATCGAGCAGTACTTC.